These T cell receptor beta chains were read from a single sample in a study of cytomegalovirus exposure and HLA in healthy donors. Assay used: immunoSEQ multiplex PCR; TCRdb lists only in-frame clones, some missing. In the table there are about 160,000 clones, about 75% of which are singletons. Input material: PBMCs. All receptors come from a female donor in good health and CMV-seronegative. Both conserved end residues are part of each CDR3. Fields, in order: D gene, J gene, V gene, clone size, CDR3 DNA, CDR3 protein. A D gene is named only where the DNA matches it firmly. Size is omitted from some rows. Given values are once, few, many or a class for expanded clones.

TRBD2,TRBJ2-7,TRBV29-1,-,TGCAGCGTAGGGACTAGCGGGGGCTACGAGCAGTACTTC,CSVGTSGGYEQYF
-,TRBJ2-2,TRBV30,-,TGTGCCTGGAGTGTAGGGGCAGGGGGGTTCCCCGGGGAGCTGTTTTTT,CAWSVGAGGFPGELFF
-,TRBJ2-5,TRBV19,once,TGTGCCAGTAGTATAGACACGGAAGAGACCCAGTACTTC,CASSIDTEETQYF
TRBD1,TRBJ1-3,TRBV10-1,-,TGCGCCAGCAGTGACCAGGGACAGGGGACCCACTCTGGAAACACCATATATTTT,CASSDQGQGTHSGNTIYF
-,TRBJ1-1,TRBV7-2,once,TGTGCCAGCAGCTTTTGGCGGGGGAACACTGAAGCTTTCTTT,CASSFWRGNTEAFF
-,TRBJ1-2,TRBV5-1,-,TGCGCCAGCAGCCCGCTCCCCCAGGTGTTAGCTAACTATGGCTACACCTTC,CASSPLPQVLANYGYTF
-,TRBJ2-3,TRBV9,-,TGTGCCAGCAGTTTACAGGGAAAAGCGACAGATACGCAGTATTTT,CASSLQGKATDTQYF
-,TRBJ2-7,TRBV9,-,TGTGCCAGCAGCGTGCAAGGACAGAGCGAGCAGTACTTC,CASSVQGQSEQYF
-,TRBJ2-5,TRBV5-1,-,TGCGCCAGCAGGCTGGACCGGGGTGGGCAGGAGACCCAGTACTTC,CASRLDRGGQETQYF
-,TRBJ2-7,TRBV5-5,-,TGTGCCAGCAGCTTGGCCGGCAGGGAAAGCTACGAGCAGTACTTC,CASSLAGRESYEQYF
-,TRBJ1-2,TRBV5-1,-,TGCGCCAGCAGCTTTTTTCCCCGAGACACATCCTATGGCTACACCTTC,CASSFFPRDTSYGYTF
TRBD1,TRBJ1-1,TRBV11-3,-,TGTGCCAGCTCCAGACAGGGGTCGACGACTGAAGCTTTCTTT,CASSRQGSTTEAFF
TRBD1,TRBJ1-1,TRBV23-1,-,TGCGCCAGCAGGGGTTTGGGACAGGGATTCAAGGGGCTACTCGAAGCTTTCTTT,CASRGLGQGFKGLLEAFF
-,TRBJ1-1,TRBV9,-,TGTGCCAGCAGCGTATCAGGCATGAACACTGAAGCTTTCTTT,CASSVSGMNTEAFF
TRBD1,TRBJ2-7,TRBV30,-,TGTGCCTGGAAATCCCCGGGACAGAACTACGAGCAGTACTTC,CAWKSPGQNYEQYF
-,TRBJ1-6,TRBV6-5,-,TGTGCCAGCACCTTGCTCCGGGCCGGGAGTTCACCCCTCCACTTT,CASTLLRAGSSPLHF
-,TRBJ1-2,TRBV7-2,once,TGTGCCAGCAGCTACGGGAGGGAAAACTATGGCTACACCTTC,CASSYGRENYGYTF
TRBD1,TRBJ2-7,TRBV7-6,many,TGTGCCAGCAGCCTAGACAGGGGGCCCTCCTACGAGCAGTACTTC,CASSLDRGPSYEQYF